The next 20 T cell receptor beta chains were all read from a single sample in a study of early T cells in non-severe SARS-CoV-2 infection (dated by TCRdb to 2020 to 2023). The library was produced with 5' RACE. The run used a NextSeq 500. TCRdb took the public reads, trimmed them with fastp at Q25, ran MiXCR for clone calling and kept in-frame beta chains. Here each entry gathers all rows of one CDR3 protein and keeps the most common genes and DNA. The sample table records some 50,000 distinct CDR3 sequences; around a tenth of these occur just once. The ten largest clones add up to under 5.5% of the sample. The sample taken for sequencing was whole blood. The receptors stem from an adult who was a healthcare worker with PCR-confirmed SARS-CoV-2 infection or an uninfected control (not recorded which).

This clonotype was seen at least ten times. V usage is TRBV12-3 or TRBV12-4 and J usage is TRBJ1-1; D unclear. The ends were cut back, 3 bases at V and 3 bases at J, with 8 bases in the middle. The length of the CDR3 is 13 residues. The CDR3 coding sequence is TGTGCCAGCAGTTTTAGCGGAGACACTGAAGCTTTCTTT. Encoded protein: CASSFSGDTEAFF.

Many counts were recorded for this clonotype. The V and J genes are TRBV28 and TRBJ1-5, with a weak D call TRBD1 (6 bases). The CDR3 loop spans 16 amino acids. Per the germline V gene, CDR1 is MDHEN and CDR2 is SYDVKM. Trimming removed 3 bases from V and 4 bases from J, with 16 bases in between. This CDR3 is CASSFLQGLGNQPQHF. The DNA of the CDR3 is TGTGCCAGCAGTTTCCTACAGGGTTTGGGGAATCAGCCCCAGCATTTT.

The rearrangement joins TRBV2 to TRBJ2-1; 12 positions agree with TRBD2. There are 15 residues in the CDR3. The V gene's germline CDR1 is SNHLY and CDR2 FYNNEI. J was trimmed by 4 bases and V by 6 bases; bases with no gene match: 4. CDR3 loop: CASRPGLAGYNEQFF. DNA of the CDR3: TGTGCCAGCAGACCCGGACTAGCGGGGTACAATGAGCAGTTCTTC.

The rearrangement joins TRBV30 to TRBJ2-1; D is perhaps TRBD2 (5 bases). CDR1 is GTSNPN, CDR2 SVGIG, per germline (reference sequence). CDR3 length equals 18 residues. V was pared by 0 bases and J by 0 bases, with 18 bases between. CDR3 sequence: CAWSVFRVGVFSYNEQFF. Here the CDR3 DNA reads TGTGCCTGGAGTGTATTTAGGGTCGGGGTTTTCTCCTACAATGAGCAGTTCTTC.

This clonotype came up a few times. The chain carries TRBV5-1 and TRBJ2-7, with D possibly matching TRBD2 (5 bases). Between the trimmed V and J ends, which lost 0 bases and 7 bases, there was a span of 14 bases. Germline loops: CDR1 SGHRS, CDR2 YFSETQ. CDR3 length: 14 amino acids. CDR3 sequence: CASSLAQLTGEQYF. CDR3 nucleotides: TGCGCCAGCAGCTTGGCCCAGCTCACGGGGGAGCAGTACTTC.

This clonotype appeared many times. This chain joins TRBV20-1 and TRBJ2-2; D is unresolved. Germline loops: CDR1 DFQATT, CDR2 SNEGSKA (reference sequence). This CDR3 comprises 14 residues. V was trimmed by 5 bases and J by 7 bases, leaving 17 bases between them. The CDR3 is CSALESAGRGELFF. CDR3 coding DNA: TGCAGTGCTCTAGAGTCAGCTGGGCGCGGGGAGCTGTTTTTT.

At least ten counts were recorded for this clonotype. The V and J genes are TRBV20-1 and TRBJ2-3, with 7 nucleotides matching TRBD2. The trim removed 2 bases at V and 1 base at J, leaving 9 bases unmatched. CDR3 length: 16 amino acids. CDR1 is DFQATT, CDR2 SNEGSKA, per germline (reference sequence). CDR3 sequence reads: CSARPAALAGTDTQYF. In DNA form, the CDR3 reads TGCAGTGCTAGACCCGCCGCGCTAGCGGGCACAGATACGCAGTATTTT.

This chain connects TRBV6-1 to TRBJ2-3; D is undetermined. Germline lookup yields CDR1 MNHNS and CDR2 SASEGT. V was trimmed by 5 bases and J by 5 bases, leaving 8 bases between them. This CDR3 contains 12 residues. CDR3 sequence (DNA): TGTGCCAGCAGTCATGCTGAAGATACGCAGTATTTT. Its protein product is CASSHAEDTQYF.

In its sample, this clonotype was seen many times. The chain combines TRBV20-1 with TRBJ1-1, with 8 bases lining up with TRBD1. The CDR3 has 13 residues. Germline CDR1 reads DFQATT; CDR2 reads SNEGSKA (reference sequence). J lost 9 bases, V lost 5 bases, and 11 bases had no gene match. The CDR3: CSASTGGAGKAFF. The CDR3 DNA reads as TGCAGTGCTTCTACAGGGGGGGCCGGGAAAGCTTTCTTT.

At least ten counts were recorded for this clonotype. The V gene is TRBV5-1, the J gene TRBJ2-3; D gene ambiguous. There are 17 residues in the CDR3. CDR1 and CDR2 from the germline V gene are SGHRS and YFSETQ. Trimming took off 4 bases at V and 2 bases at J, with 20 bases between the two ends. DNA of the CDR3: TGCGCCAGCAGCCCCCGTGCTACCTCCCCCTTCACAGATACGCAGTATTTT. It is translated as CASSPRATSPFTDTQYF.

The V call is TRBV27, the J call TRBJ2-7; D gene uncertain. From germline, CDR1 is MNHEY and CDR2 SMNVEV (reference sequence). This CDR3 comprises 13 residues. V was pared by 0 bases and J by 7 bases, with 10 bases between. CDR3 sequence: CASSLSGDFEQYF. The CDR3 bases are TGTGCCAGCAGTTTATCTGGCGATTTTGAGCAGTACTTC.

This clonotype was counted at least ten times. This rearrangement joins TRBV12-3 or TRBV12-4 to TRBJ2-7; TRBD2 is a possible D gene (6 bases). The CDR3 loop spans 15 amino acids. The germline V and J ends were trimmed by 5 bases and 3 bases, with 17 bases remaining between them. In DNA form, the CDR3 reads TGTGCCAGCAGTCCCGACCTGGAGGGGTACTACGAGCAGTACTTC. It codes for CASSPDLEGYYEQYF.

The V call is TRBV27, the J call TRBJ2-7, with D perhaps TRBD1 (5 bases). The CDR3 has 13 residues. From germline, CDR1 is MNHEY and CDR2 SMNVEV (reference sequence). V was cut by 2 bases and J by 6 bases, with 11 bases left in between. This CDR3 is CASSLLGVGEQYF. The DNA for the CDR3 is TGTGCCAGCAGTTTACTAGGGGTGGGCGAGCAGTACTTC.

The gene calls are TRBV10-3 and TRBJ1-5, with 8 positions matching TRBD1. Per the germline V gene, CDR1 is ENHRY and CDR2 is SYGVKD. The CDR3 totals 13 residues. Trimming at V came to 6 bases and at J to 4 bases, leaving 2 bases not matched to a gene. This chain's CDR3 is CAIRGQENQPQHF. CDR3 bases: TGTGCCATCAGGGGACAGGAGAATCAGCCCCAGCATTTT.

This clonotype was detected many times. The V gene is TRBV29-1, the J gene TRBJ1-2; 7 bases agree with TRBD1. After removal of 6 bases from V and 2 bases from J, the junction contained 9 bases not matched to a gene. Germline V gives CDR1 SQVTM, CDR2 ANQGSEA. This CDR3 region has 14 residues. CDR3 in amino acids: CSVSDRVGNYGYTF. CDR3 nucleotides: TGCAGCGTCAGCGACAGGGTAGGGAACTATGGCTACACCTTC.

This clonotype was recorded a few times. V is TRBV25-1 and J is TRBJ1-5; tentative D call: TRBD1 (5 bases). Germline CDR1 reads MGHDK; CDR2 reads SYGVNS. V was pared by 2 bases and J by 0 bases, with 11 bases between. The CDR3 runs to 16 residues. As DNA, the CDR3 is TGTGCCAGCAGTGAAGACAGCAATTATAGCAATCAGCCCCAGCATTTT. Translated: CASSEDSNYSNQPQHF. The whole variable domain, remainder taken from reference TRBV25-1 and TRBJ1-5, is EADIYQTPRYLVIGTGKKITLECSQTMGHDKMYWYQQDPGMELHLIHYSYGVNSTEKGDLSSESTVSRIRTEHFPLTLESARPSHTSQYLCASSEDSNYSNQPQHFGDGTRLSIL.

This clonotype was recorded many times. This chain links TRBV7-3 with TRBJ1-1, with D possibly TRBD1 on 6 matching bases. The CDR3 is 15 amino acids. CDR1 SGHTA and CDR2 FQGTGA come from the germline V gene. Trimming removed 5 bases from V and 0 bases from J, with 13 bases in between. CDR3 amino acids: CASSLRGPLNTEAFF. The CDR3 DNA reads as TGTGCCAGCAGCCTGCGGGGGCCACTGAACACTGAAGCTTTCTTT.

The V gene is TRBV28, the J gene TRBJ1-1; D uncertain. The CDR3 spans 11 residues. The germline gives CDR1 MDHEN, CDR2 SYDVKM. Trimming left V 3 bases short and J 2 bases short, with 1 base between. This chain's CDR3 is CASSFNTEAFF. DNA of the CDR3: TGTGCCAGCAGTTTCAACACTGAAGCTTTCTTT.

This clonotype occurred many times. V is TRBV18 and J is TRBJ2-1; 7 bases are shared with TRBD1. The CDR3 is made up of 15 amino acids. CDR1 and CDR2 (germline): KGHSH, LQKENI. The trim removed 5 bases at V and 8 bases at J, leaving 12 bases unmatched. CDR3 sequence reads: CASSDRDSPTDEQFF. The CDR3 DNA reads as TGTGCCAGCTCAGACCGGGACAGCCCTACCGATGAGCAGTTCTTC.

This clonotype showed up many times. V gene TRBV27 combines with J gene TRBJ2-1; the D is unclear. Germline lookup yields CDR1 MNHEY and CDR2 SMNVEV (reference sequence). There are 17 residues in the CDR3. The germline V and J ends were trimmed by 3 bases and 0 bases, with 15 bases remaining between them. The CDR3 sequence: CASSLSAFFGSYNEQFF. The CDR3 coding sequence is TGTGCCAGCAGTTTGTCGGCGTTTTTCGGCTCCTACAATGAGCAGTTCTTC.